This entry lists 20 T cell receptor beta chains sequenced from one sample in a study of identical twins. TCRdb re-called the 5' RACE reads through MiXCR, storing one row per CDR3 protein. Seen here are some 500,000 distinct CDR3 sequences, roughly an eighth observed once, and the top ten hold more than 0.8%. This sample also appeared in a second study, on yellow fever vaccine responses in identical twins.

The sample taken for sequencing was CD4+ T cells sorted from blood. These receptor sequences come from a woman between 18 and 29 years old in good health.

V and J are TRBV24-1 and TRBJ2-7; D possibly matches TRBD1 or TRBD2 (5 bases each). Germline V gene lookup returns CDR1 KGHDR and CDR2 SFDVKD. CDR3 length: 15 residues. V was clipped by 4 bases and J by 7 bases, with 19 bases between them. CDR3 DNA sequence: TGTGCCACCAGTGAGGCCCGGGACGGAAGATGGGAGCAGTACTTC. Translated: CATSEARDGRWEQYF.

In this sample, this clonotype turned up many times. The J gene is TRBJ2-7, the V gene TRBV7-9, with 9 bases matching TRBD1. CDR3 size: 14 residues. CDR1 is SEHNR and CDR2 is FQNEAQ in the germline V gene (reference sequence). Trimming removed 5 bases from V and 4 bases from J; junction bases left unmatched: 6. Here the CDR3 reads CASSASGTGYEQYF. The CDR3 DNA reads as TGTGCCAGCAGCGCCTCCGGGACAGGGTACGAGCAGTACTTC.

The table lists this clonotype with many counts. This chain joins TRBV7-9 and TRBJ1-1; D remains unclear. Between the trimmed V and J ends, which lost 3 bases and 6 bases, there was a span of 14 bases. Germline assignment: CDR1 SEHNR and CDR2 FQNEAQ (reference sequence). CDR3 size: 14 residues. Here the CDR3 reads CASSFRQGGSEAFF. Written as DNA, the CDR3 is TGTGCCAGCAGCTTCCGGCAAGGAGGCTCTGAAGCTTTCTTT.

The rearrangement joins TRBV20-1 to TRBJ2-3, with TRBD2 matching over 7 bases. J was trimmed by 4 bases and V by 4 bases; bases with no gene match: 11. The CDR3 totals 15 residues. Germline V gene lookup returns CDR1 DFQATT and CDR2 SNEGSKA (reference sequence). CDR3 coding DNA: TGCAGTGCTACCCGGACGGGGGGTTGGGCAGATACGCAGTATTTT. Protein product: CSATRTGGWADTQYF.

This clonotype has a count of ten or more. This sequence joins TRBV10-3 and TRBJ1-2; D unclear. V gave up 0 bases and J gave up 7 bases, with 9 bases separating them. The germline V gene has CDR1 ENHRY and CDR2 SYGVKD. CDR3 size: 13 residues. The CDR3 nucleotides read TGTGCCATCAGTGAGTCGGATTCTGGTGGCTACACCTTC. Protein: CAISESDSGGYTF.

The rearrangement links TRBV5-1 to TRBJ2-2; D gene ambiguous. In germline, CDR1 is SGHRS, CDR2 YFSETQ. The CDR3 contains 15 residues. Deletions cut 0 bases from V and 4 bases from J, with 10 bases between. CDR3 loop: CASSLVTASTGELFF. The CDR3 bases are TGCGCCAGCAGCTTGGTTACGGCGAGCACCGGGGAGCTGTTTTTT.

The V call is TRBV11-2, the J call TRBJ2-5; 11 bases are a match to TRBD2. Unmatched junction bases numbered 19, after V lost 3 bases and J lost 4 bases. The CDR3 has 20 residues. The germline gives CDR1 SGHAT, CDR2 FQNNGV. This CDR3 is CASSFSGQVHSGRDGETQYF. CDR3 sequence (DNA): TGTGCCAGCAGCTTTTCGGGACAGGTCCATAGCGGGAGGGATGGAGAGACCCAGTACTTC.

J is TRBJ2-5 and V is TRBV28; D tentatively reads TRBD1 or TRBD2 (5 bases each). Trimming left V 5 bases short and J 4 bases short, with 17 bases between. The germline CDR1 and CDR2 sequences are MDHEN and SYDVKM. The CDR3 sequence is 15 residues long. The CDR3 region has the DNA TGTGCCAGCAGTAGGGCAGGGAGTAAATTAGAGACCCAGTACTTC. Translation gives CASSRAGSKLETQYF.

This chain joins TRBV4-3 and TRBJ2-3, with 8 bases lining up with TRBD2. With 1 base clipped from V and 1 base from J, the junction kept 4 bases outside the gene matches. The CDR3 spans 16 residues. Germline V gives CDR1 LGHNA, CDR2 YSLEER. CDR3 residues: CASSQVTTSGTDTQYF. CDR3 in DNA: TGCGCCAGCAGCCAAGTTACGACTAGCGGCACAGATACGCAGTATTTT.

V usage is TRBV12-3 or TRBV12-4 and J usage is TRBJ2-5; 9 nucleotides line up with TRBD2. This CDR3 spans 19 amino acids. The CDR3 coding sequence is TGTACCCGCAGTTTAGCTTTCCAGCGGGGGGCCCTCCCTTGGGTGACCCAGTACTTC. Translating gives CTRSLAFQRGALPWVTQYF.

The chain links TRBV13 to TRBJ2-7; D might be TRBD1 (6 bases). The CDR3 totals 15 residues. Germline CDR1 and CDR2: PRHDT and FYEKMQ (reference sequence). V lost 0 bases and J 3 bases, leaving 12 bases between the germline ends. The chain's CDR3 is CASSLGPGHNYEQYF. The CDR3 DNA sequence: TGTGCCAGCAGCTTAGGACCGGGACACAACTACGAGCAGTACTTC.

This clonotype has ten or more counts. This chain uses TRBV5-6 with TRBJ2-5, with TRBD1 matching 8 bases. V dropped 4 bases and J dropped 2; count of bases not matched to a gene: 7. In germline, CDR1 is SGHDT, CDR2 YYEEEE. The CDR3 extends over 15 amino acids. CDR3 sequence reads: CASSQTGQGQETQYF. CDR3 nucleotide sequence: TGTGCCAGCAGCCAAACCGGACAGGGACAAGAGACCCAGTACTTC.

This clonotype has only a few counts. V gene TRBV30 combines with J gene TRBJ2-5; 9 nucleotides line up with TRBD1. Germline-derived CDR1 and CDR2 are GTSNPN and SVGIG (reference sequence). This CDR3 has 14 amino acids. The trim removed 0 bases at V and 5 bases at J, leaving 4 bases unmatched. This CDR3 is CAWSVGTGKETQYF. CDR3 coding DNA: TGTGCCTGGAGTGTAGGGACAGGGAAGGAGACCCAGTACTTC.

This chain connects TRBV6-2 or TRBV6-3 to TRBJ2-7, with 9 bases identical to TRBD2. V lost 8 bases, J lost 5 bases, and 4 bases stayed unmatched. The CDR3 length is 12 residues. Germline V lookup: CDR1 MNHEY, CDR2 SVGEGT. The CDR3 reads CASRRTSDEQYF. The CDR3 nucleotides read TGTGCCAGCCGCCGGACTAGCGACGAGCAGTACTTC.

This clonotype was counted ten times or more. V and J are TRBV12-3 or TRBV12-4 and TRBJ2-2, with 9 positions matching TRBD1. With V trimmed by 5 bases and J by 4 bases, 5 bases remained unmatched. The CDR3 is 15 residues long. The CDR3 protein is CASSTTGGLTGELFF. As DNA, the CDR3 is TGTGCCAGCAGTACCACAGGGGGCCTCACCGGGGAGCTGTTTTTT.

This clonotype has ten or more counts. The chain combines TRBV7-9 with TRBJ1-6, with 9 nucleotides matching TRBD1. The CDR3 spans 14 residues. Looked up from germline, CDR1 is SEHNR and CDR2 is FQNEAQ (reference sequence). V trimming: 5 bases; J trimming: 10 bases; junction bases outside the gene matches: 6. CDR3 amino acids: CASSQGQGRSPLHF. Here the CDR3 DNA reads TGTGCCAGCAGCCAAGGACAGGGGCGATCACCCCTCCACTTT.

This clonotype was observed a handful of times. The genes are TRBV27 and TRBJ2-6; D not resolved. V lost 0 bases, J lost 4 bases, and 10 bases lay in between. The CDR3 runs to 16 residues. CDR1 and CDR2 (germline): MNHEY, SMNVEV (reference sequence). Here the CDR3 reads CASSLSNAYGANVLTF. The CDR3 bases are TGTGCCAGCAGTTTATCTAACGCGTACGGGGCCAACGTCCTGACTTTC.

This clonotype was seen a handful of times. The chain carries TRBV20-1 and TRBJ2-1; D unclear. Trimming took 0 bases from V and 7 from J, leaving 16 bases between them. There are 15 residues in the CDR3. Per the germline V gene, CDR1 is DFQATT and CDR2 is SNEGSKA (reference sequence). CDR3 sequence (DNA): TGCAGTGCTAGAGATCAGCTCCTAGGGCTTAATGAGCAGTTCTTC. This translates into CSARDQLLGLNEQFF.

This rearrangement joins TRBV7-3 to TRBJ2-1; TRBD2 matches 10 bases. CDR1 is SGHTA, CDR2 FQGTGA, per germline. The CDR3 totals 20 residues. Trimming removed 2 bases from V and 0 bases from J; junction bases left unmatched: 13. CDR3 DNA: TGTGCCAGCAGCTTATCGGTTCTAGCGGGGGCCTCGAGCTCCTACAATGAGCAGTTCTTC. Translation: CASSLSVLAGASSSYNEQFF.

V is TRBV28 and J is TRBJ1-5; D is unresolved. Trimming left V 6 bases short and J 1 base short, with 4 bases between. The CDR3 is made up of 12 amino acids. CDR1 is MDHEN, CDR2 SYDVKM, per germline. CDR3 nucleotides: TGTGCCAGCAGAGAGAGCAATCAGCCCCAGCATTTT. This translates into CASRESNQPQHF.